This TCR beta chain was profiled in a study of T cells in Graves' hyperthyroidism and ophthalmopathy. What was amplified from RNA transcripts were TCR beta CDR3 regions. An initial round of RT-PCR targeting the TCR CDR3 relied on the HTBI primer set. MiXCR, applied by TCRdb to the multiplex PCR reads, yields one record per CDR3 protein. The table records under 800,000 distinct CDR3 sequences, approximately 14% of them present only once. In its sample, this clonotype was seen a few times. V gave up 0 bases and J gave up 7 bases, with 16 bases separating them. The CDR3 totals 15 residues. Germline assignment: CDR1 MNHEY and CDR2 SVGAGI.

This sequence was found in a young woman with Graves' hyperthyroidism. The chain uses TRBV6-5 and TRBJ2-7, with a weak D call TRBD2 (5 bases). The sequenced material came from blood. CDR3 sequence: CASSYSEQRTGEQYF. The DNA of the CDR3 is TGTGCCAGCAGTTACTCTGAACAGAGGACGGGGGAGCAGTACTTC.